This TCR beta chain stems from a study of metastatic and nonmetastatic thyroid tumors. Points from the study as a whole: Malignant thyroid tumors reportedly exceeded benign nodules significantly in TCR beta diversity, with the difference appearing in blood and tumor.

TCRdb re-clonotyped the PCR reads through MiXCR. The sample carries some 26,000 clones, 3.5% to 4% recorded once. This clone was observed a few times. What it binds is not known. Patients had received no treatment of any kind before thyroid surgery. This CDR3 has 12 residues. The ends were cut back, 7 bases at V and 5 bases at J, with 12 bases in the middle. Germline V gives CDR1 DFQATT, CDR2 SNEGSKA (reference sequence). The sequencing input was blood. The TCR sequence derives from a male donor with papillary thyroid cancer or a benign thyroid nodule (not recorded which). Some clones in this sample may be carry-over from other donors' samples. J is TRBJ2-1 and V is TRBV20-1; D not resolved. The CDR3: CSGTEKDNEQFF. DNA for the CDR3: TGCAGTGGTACGGAGAAGGACAATGAGCAGTTCTTC.